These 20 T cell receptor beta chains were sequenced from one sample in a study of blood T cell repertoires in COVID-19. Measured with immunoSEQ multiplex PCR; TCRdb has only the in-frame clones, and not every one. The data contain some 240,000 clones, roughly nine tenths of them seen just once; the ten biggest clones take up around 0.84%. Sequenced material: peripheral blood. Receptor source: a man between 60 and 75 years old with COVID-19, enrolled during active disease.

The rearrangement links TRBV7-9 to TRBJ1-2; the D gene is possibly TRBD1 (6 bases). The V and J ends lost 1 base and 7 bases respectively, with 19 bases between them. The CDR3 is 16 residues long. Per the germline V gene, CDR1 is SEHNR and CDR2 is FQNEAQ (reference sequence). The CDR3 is CASSLGRGTGWGGYTF. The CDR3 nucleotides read TGTGCCAGCAGCTTAGGGAGAGGCACAGGGTGGGGTGGCTACACCTTC.

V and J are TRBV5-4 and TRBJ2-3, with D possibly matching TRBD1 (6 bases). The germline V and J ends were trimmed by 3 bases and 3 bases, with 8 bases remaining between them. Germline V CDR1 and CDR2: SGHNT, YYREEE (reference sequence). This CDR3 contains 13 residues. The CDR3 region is CASSSQGTDTQYF. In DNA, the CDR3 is TGTGCCAGCAGCTCACAGGGAACAGATACGCAGTATTTT.

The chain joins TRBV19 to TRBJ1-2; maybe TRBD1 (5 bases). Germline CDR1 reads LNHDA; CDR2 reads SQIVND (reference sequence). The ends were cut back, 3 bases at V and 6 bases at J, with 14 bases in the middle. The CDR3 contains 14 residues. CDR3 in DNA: TGTGCCAGTAGTATGTCGCAGGGTGGCCATGGCTACACCTTC. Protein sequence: CASSMSQGGHGYTF.

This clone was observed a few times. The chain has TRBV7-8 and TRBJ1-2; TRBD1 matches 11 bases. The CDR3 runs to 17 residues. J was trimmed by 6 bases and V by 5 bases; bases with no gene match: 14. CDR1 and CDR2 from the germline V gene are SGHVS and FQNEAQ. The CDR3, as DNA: TGTGCCAGCAGCCGACTGGGAGGACAGGGGGCCACGAATGGCTACACCTTC. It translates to CASSRLGGQGATNGYTF. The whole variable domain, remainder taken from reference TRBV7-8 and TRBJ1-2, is GAGVSQSPRYKVAKRGQDVALRCDPISGHVSLFWYQQALGQGPEFLTYFQNEAQLDKSGLPSDRFFAERPEGSVSTLKIQRTQQEDSAVYLCASSRLGGQGATNGYTFGSGTRLTVV.

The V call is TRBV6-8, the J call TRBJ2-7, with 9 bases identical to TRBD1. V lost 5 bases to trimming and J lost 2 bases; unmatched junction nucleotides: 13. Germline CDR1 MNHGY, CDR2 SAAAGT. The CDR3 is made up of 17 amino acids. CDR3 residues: CASSTRDRVPTTYEQYF. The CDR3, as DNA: TGTGCCAGCAGTACCCGGGACAGGGTACCTACTACCTACGAGCAGTACTTC.

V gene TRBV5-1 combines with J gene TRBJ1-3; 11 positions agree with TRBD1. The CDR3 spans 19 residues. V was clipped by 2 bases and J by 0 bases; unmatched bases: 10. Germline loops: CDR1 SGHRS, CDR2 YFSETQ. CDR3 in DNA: TGCGCCAGCAGCTTTTACGGACAGGGGGCGACTAGCTCTGGAAACACCATATATTTT. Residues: CASSFYGQGATSSGNTIYF.

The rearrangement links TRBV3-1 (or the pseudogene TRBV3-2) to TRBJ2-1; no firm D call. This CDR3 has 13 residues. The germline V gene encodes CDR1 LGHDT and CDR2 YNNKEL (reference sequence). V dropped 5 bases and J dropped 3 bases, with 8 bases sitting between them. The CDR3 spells CASSGDFYNEQFF. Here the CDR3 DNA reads TGTGCCAGCAGCGGTGACTTCTACAATGAGCAGTTCTTC.

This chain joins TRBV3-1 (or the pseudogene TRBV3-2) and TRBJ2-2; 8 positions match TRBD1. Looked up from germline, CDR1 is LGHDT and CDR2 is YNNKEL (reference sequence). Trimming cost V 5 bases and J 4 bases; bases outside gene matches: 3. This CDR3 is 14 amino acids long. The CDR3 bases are TGTGCCAGCAGCAGGACAGGGAGCACCGGGGAGCTGTTTTTT. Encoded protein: CASSRTGSTGELFF.

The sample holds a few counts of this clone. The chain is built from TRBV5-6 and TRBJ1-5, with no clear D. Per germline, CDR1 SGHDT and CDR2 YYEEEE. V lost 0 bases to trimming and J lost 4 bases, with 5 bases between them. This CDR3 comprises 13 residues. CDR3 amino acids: CASSLGANQPQHF. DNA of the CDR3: TGTGCCAGCAGCTTGGGGGCGAATCAGCCCCAGCATTTT.

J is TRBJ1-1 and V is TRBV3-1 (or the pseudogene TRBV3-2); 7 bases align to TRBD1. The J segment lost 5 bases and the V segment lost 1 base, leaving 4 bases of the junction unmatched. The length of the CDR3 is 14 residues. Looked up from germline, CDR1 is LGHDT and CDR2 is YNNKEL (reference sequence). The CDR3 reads CASSQGAGGTEAFF. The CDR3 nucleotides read TGTGCCAGCAGCCAAGGGGCAGGGGGGACTGAAGCTTTCTTT.

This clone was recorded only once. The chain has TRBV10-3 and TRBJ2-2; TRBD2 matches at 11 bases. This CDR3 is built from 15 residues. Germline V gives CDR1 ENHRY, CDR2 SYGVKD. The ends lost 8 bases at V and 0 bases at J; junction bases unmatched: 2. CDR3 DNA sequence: TGTGCCATCGGGACTAGCGGAGCGAACACCGGGGAGCTGTTTTTT. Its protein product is CAIGTSGANTGELFF.

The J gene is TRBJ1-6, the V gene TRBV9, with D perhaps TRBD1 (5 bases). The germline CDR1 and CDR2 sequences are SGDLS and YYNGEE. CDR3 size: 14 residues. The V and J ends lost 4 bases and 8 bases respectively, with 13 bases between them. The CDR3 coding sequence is TGTGCCAGCAGCCCATGGGGGGGTGATTCACCCCTCCACTTT. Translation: CASSPWGGDSPLHF.

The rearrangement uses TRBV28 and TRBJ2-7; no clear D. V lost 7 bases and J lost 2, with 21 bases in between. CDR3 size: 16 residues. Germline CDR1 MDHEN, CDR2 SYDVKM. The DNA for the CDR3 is TGTGCCAGCACCCCCAGCCGAGGCAGTTCAACCTACGAGCAGTACTTC. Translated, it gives CASTPSRGSSTYEQYF.

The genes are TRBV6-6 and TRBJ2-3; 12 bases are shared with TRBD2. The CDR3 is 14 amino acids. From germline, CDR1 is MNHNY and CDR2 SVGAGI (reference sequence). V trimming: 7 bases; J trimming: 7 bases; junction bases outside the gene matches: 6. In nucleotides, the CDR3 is TGTGCCAGCACTCGGACTAGCGGGGCCCATACGCAGTATTTT. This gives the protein CASTRTSGAHTQYF.

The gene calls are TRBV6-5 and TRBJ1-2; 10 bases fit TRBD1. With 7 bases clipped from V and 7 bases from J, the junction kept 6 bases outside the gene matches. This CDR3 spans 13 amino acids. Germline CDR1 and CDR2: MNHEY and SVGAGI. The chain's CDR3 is CASTAGTGAGYTF. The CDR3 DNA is TGTGCCAGCACCGCGGGGACAGGGGCTGGCTACACCTTC.

CDR3 protein: CASSAGLAGVDEQYF. The CDR3, as DNA: TGTGCCAGCAGCGCCGGACTAGCGGGAGTCGACGAGCAGTACTTC. The gene calls are TRBV9 and TRBJ2-7; TRBD2 matches 13 bases. The V gene end was trimmed by 3 bases and the J gene end by 5 bases; junction bases not matched to a gene: 5. This CDR3 region has 15 residues. CDR1 and CDR2 (germline): SGDLS, YYNGEE.

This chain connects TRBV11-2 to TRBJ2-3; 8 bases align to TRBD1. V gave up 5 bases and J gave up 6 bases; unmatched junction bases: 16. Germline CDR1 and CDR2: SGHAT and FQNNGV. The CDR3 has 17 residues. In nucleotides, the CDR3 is TGTGCCAGCAGCCGGCAGGGGGCGCGAGGAAGGTCGGATACGCAGTATTTT. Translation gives CASSRQGARGRSDTQYF.

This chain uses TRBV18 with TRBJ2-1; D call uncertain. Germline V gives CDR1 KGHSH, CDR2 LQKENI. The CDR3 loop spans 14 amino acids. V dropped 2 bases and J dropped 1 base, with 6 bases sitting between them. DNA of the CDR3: TGTGCCAGCTCACCAACAGAGTCCTACAATGAGCAGTTCTTC. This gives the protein CASSPTESYNEQFF.

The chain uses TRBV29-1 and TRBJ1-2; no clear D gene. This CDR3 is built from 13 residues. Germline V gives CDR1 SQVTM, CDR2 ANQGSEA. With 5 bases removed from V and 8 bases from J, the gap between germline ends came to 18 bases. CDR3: CSVTLSSGLGYTF. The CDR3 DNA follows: TGCAGCGTTACATTGAGTAGCGGACTGGGCTACACCTTC.

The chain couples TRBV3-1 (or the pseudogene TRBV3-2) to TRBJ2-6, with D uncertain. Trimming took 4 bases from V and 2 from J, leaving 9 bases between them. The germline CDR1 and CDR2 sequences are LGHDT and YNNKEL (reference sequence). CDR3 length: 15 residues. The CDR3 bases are TGTGCCAGCAGCCTAACTCTCACTGGGGCCAACGTCCTGACTTTC. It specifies CASSLTLTGANVLTF.